These 30 T cell receptor beta chains were all obtained from the same sample, sequenced in a study of vaccination and CD4 T cells after COVID-19. The assay that was used to sequence DNA from cultured CD4+ T cells was the Oncomine TCR Beta short-read assay. TCRdb independently ran MiXCR on the PCR reads; one entry per CDR3 protein. The sample holds some 4,000 distinct CDR3 sequences; 16% are singletons and the top ten take around an eighth. Treatment specified: approximately 11-day PBMC culture with coronavirus spike peptide pools or control peptides (ViraFEST assay). Their cognate antigens are unknown. Source material: CD4+ T cells from blood, cultured in vitro. The receptors originated from a human donor who had recovered from COVID-19.

This clonotype is medium-sized in the sample. This rearrangement joins TRBV20-1 to TRBJ2-1; 7 bases match TRBD1. Germline values: CDR1 DFQATT, CDR2 SNEGSKA (reference sequence). With 2 bases clipped from V and 9 bases from J, the junction kept 10 bases outside the gene matches. The CDR3 loop spans 14 amino acids. Here the CDR3 reads CSARKGALVSEQFF. The CDR3 nucleotides are TGCAGTGCTAGAAAGGGGGCTTTGGTTAGTGAGCAGTTCTTC.

The sample holds a few counts of this clonotype. The genes are TRBV27 and TRBJ1-2; D remains ambiguous. Germline values: CDR1 MNHEY, CDR2 SMNVEV (reference sequence). The CDR3 length is 12 residues. V shed 5 bases and J shed 8 bases, with 12 bases lying between them. CDR3 in DNA: TGTGCCAGCAGTCCTCTAAAGGGCGGCTACACCTTC. It translates to CASSPLKGGYTF.

The genes are TRBV5-3 and TRBJ1-5; 9 nucleotides line up with TRBD1. TRBV5-3 is annotated as an ORF whose role is uncertain. Germline trimming cut 4 bases from V and 2 bases from J; bases unmatched to any gene: 10. The CDR3 totals 17 residues. This chain's CDR3 is CARSPSTTGGRNQPQHF. The CDR3 nucleotides are TGTGCCAGAAGCCCCTCTACGACAGGGGGGCGCAATCAGCCCCAGCATTTT.

By share, this clonotype counts as medium-sized. The chain joins TRBV11-2 to TRBJ1-1; D unresolved. The germline gives CDR1 SGHAT, CDR2 FQNNGV. The V end lost 2 bases, the J end lost 1 base, and 11 bases lay between the germline ends. There are 15 residues in the CDR3. CDR3 amino acids: CASSLKVQTNTEAFF. The CDR3 bases are TGTGCCAGCAGCTTAAAGGTACAGACGAACACTGAAGCTTTCTTT.

The chain joins TRBV27 to TRBJ2-7; D gene uncertain. Per germline, CDR1 MNHEY and CDR2 SMNVEV (reference sequence). The germline V and J ends were trimmed by 2 bases and 4 bases, with 9 bases remaining between them. The CDR3 is 13 residues long. The CDR3 loop reads CASSLPPFYEQYF. The CDR3 DNA sequence: TGTGCCAGCAGTTTACCTCCCTTTTACGAGCAGTACTTC.

This chain joins TRBV7-3 and TRBJ1-5; weak D call: TRBD1 (5 bases). The germline V gene has CDR1 SGHTA and CDR2 FQGTGA. The length of the CDR3 is 14 residues. V was trimmed by 2 bases and J by 13 bases, leaving 18 bases between them. The CDR3 DNA reads TGTGCCAGCAGCTTAGGGGAGAACGGGGGTAATCAGCATTTT. As protein: CASSLGENGGNQHF.

The CDR3 DNA reads as TGTGCCAGTAGCGCCAAGGGGACAGTCTCCTACGAGCAGTACTTC. Protein sequence: CASSAKGTVSYEQYF. The genes are TRBV19 and TRBJ2-7; 7 nucleotides agree with TRBD1. The CDR3 loop spans 15 amino acids. With V trimmed by 6 bases and J by 0 bases, 8 bases remained unmatched. Germline CDR1 LNHDA, CDR2 SQIVND (reference sequence).

This clonotype has more than one count but fewer than ten. The rearrangement uses TRBV6-1 and TRBJ1-3; D remains ambiguous. V lost 3 bases to trimming and J lost 2 bases, with 11 bases between them. The CDR3 sequence is 15 residues long. In germline, CDR1 is MNHNS, CDR2 SASEGT. The CDR3 DNA sequence: TGTGCCAGCAGTGATTTAGGCCAGACTGGAAACACCATATATTTT. It is translated as CASSDLGQTGNTIYF.

The chain has TRBV20-1 and TRBJ2-6; weak D call: TRBD1 (5 bases). This CDR3 spans 14 amino acids. Trimming took 6 bases from V and 2 from J, leaving 11 bases between them. Per germline, CDR1 DFQATT and CDR2 SNEGSKA (reference sequence). CDR3 region: CSARSGPGANVLTF. The CDR3 region has the DNA TGCAGTGCCCGCTCAGGGCCTGGGGCCAACGTCCTGACTTTC.

This clonotype was seen only once. The CDR3 protein is CASSAHPGPRPPNYGYTF. The DNA for the CDR3 is TGTGCCAGCAGCGCCCATCCCGGTCCCCGACCTCCCAACTATGGCTACACCTTC. The chain uses TRBV9 and TRBJ1-2; no reliable D call. V lost 3 bases and J lost 2, with 23 bases in between. The CDR3 has 18 amino acids. Germline CDR1 SGDLS, CDR2 YYNGEE.

The chain employs TRBV30 and TRBJ1-3, with D unclear. V dropped 0 bases and J dropped 2 bases, with 11 bases sitting between them. The germline V gene has CDR1 GTSNPN and CDR2 SVGIG (reference sequence). The CDR3 totals 15 residues. CDR3 DNA: TGTGCCTGGAGTGTATTGGGGAATGCTGGAAACACCATATATTTT. Residues: CAWSVLGNAGNTIYF.

As for this clonotype: It may be a read error: a sequence one base away is much more abundant. DNA for the CDR3: TGCAGTGCTAGGGGGGCGCCTAACTATGGCTACGCCTTC. Translated, it gives CSARGAPNYGYAF. The chain uses TRBV20-1 and TRBJ1-2, with D tentatively TRBD1 (6 bases). CDR1 and CDR2 (germline): DFQATT, SNEGSKA (reference sequence). The CDR3 is 13 residues long.

The chain uses TRBV18 and TRBJ2-3; D possibly corresponds to TRBD2 (6 bases). Per the germline V gene, CDR1 is KGHSH and CDR2 is LQKENI. The V gene lost 3 bases and the J gene lost 4 bases, with 26 bases spanning the gap. The CDR3 loop spans 19 amino acids. The CDR3 sequence: CASSPITRGAARWSDTQYF. The CDR3 nucleotides are TGTGCCAGCTCACCCATTACTCGCGGGGCCGCCCGCTGGTCAGATACGCAGTATTTT.

The chain is built from TRBV20-1 and TRBJ2-7, with D uncertain. The CDR3 totals 15 residues. Trimming removed 0 bases from V and 6 bases from J, with 18 bases in between. Germline CDR1 and CDR2: DFQATT and SNEGSKA (reference sequence). The DNA of the CDR3 is TGCAGTGCTAGAGATGGAGCAGGTAGGGCTATCGAGCAGTACTTC. The encoded protein is CSARDGAGRAIEQYF.

By its share, this clonotype is medium-sized. V usage is TRBV6-1 and J usage is TRBJ1-5; D is ambiguous. Germline-derived CDR1 and CDR2 are MNHNS and SASEGT. CDR3 length: 17 residues. V was cut by 10 bases and J by 0 bases, with 22 bases left in between. CDR3 loop: CATPSTRKRYSNQPQHF. The CDR3 coding sequence is TGTGCCACCCCAAGTACGCGGAAAAGATATAGCAATCAGCCCCAGCATTTT.

This clonotype is medium-sized by share. The chain carries TRBV20-1 and TRBJ1-1; TRBD1 matches 10 bases. The V and J ends lost 5 bases and 5 bases, in that order; junction bases with no gene match: 11. CDR1 and CDR2 (germline): DFQATT, SNEGSKA (reference sequence). This CDR3 contains 15 residues. CDR3 nucleotide sequence: TGCAGTGCTCTCCCGGGACAGGGGAAGGGGACTGAAGCTTTCTTT. Protein product: CSALPGQGKGTEAFF.

The chain couples TRBV5-5 to TRBJ2-6; no reliable D call. The V and J ends lost 4 bases and 4 bases respectively, with 9 bases between them. From germline, CDR1 is SGHKS and CDR2 YYEKEE (reference sequence). The CDR3 covers 14 residues. CDR3 sequence reads: CASSPMTGANVLTF. For the CDR3, the DNA is TGTGCCAGCAGCCCTATGACAGGGGCCAACGTCCTGACTTTC.

This clonotype was observed a few times. The chain has TRBV2 and TRBJ1-2; D is possibly TRBD1 (5 bases). The ends were cut back, 6 bases at V and 7 bases at J, with 12 bases in the middle. The V gene's germline CDR1 is SNHLY and CDR2 FYNNEI. This CDR3 is 12 amino acids long. The CDR3 reads CASSAQGIGYTF. The CDR3 nucleotides read TGTGCCAGCAGCGCCCAGGGCATTGGCTACACCTTC.

For this clonotype: Possible read error: a much larger clone is one base away. The chain uses TRBV20-1 and TRBJ1-1, with 10 bases aligning to TRBD1. There are 15 residues in the CDR3. After removal of 5 bases from V and 5 bases from J, the junction contained 11 bases not matched to a gene. Germline assignment: CDR1 DFQATT and CDR2 SNEGSKA (reference sequence). This CDR3 reads CSALPGQGKRTEAFF. The CDR3 coding sequence is TGCAGTGCTCTCCCGGGACAGGGGAAGAGGACTGAAGCTTTCTTT.

This clonotype was counted only a few times. The chain employs TRBV2 and TRBJ1-5; D possibly corresponds to TRBD1 (5 bases). The CDR3 spans 14 residues. The germline CDR1 and CDR2 sequences are SNHLY and FYNNEI. Trimming took 5 bases from V and 3 from J, leaving 11 bases between them. The CDR3 DNA reads TGTGCCAGCAGTTATCAGGGCCCCAATCAGCCCCAGCATTTT. It yields the protein CASSYQGPNQPQHF.

V and J are TRBV30 and TRBJ1-2; 11 nucleotides match TRBD1. The junction had 6 bases not matched to a gene; V was cut back by 2 bases and J by 7 bases. The CDR3 covers 14 residues. Germline V gene sequence: CDR1 GTSNPN, CDR2 SVGIG (reference sequence). The CDR3 region is CAWSSGQGAAGYTF. CDR3 in DNA: TGTGCCTGGAGTTCTGGACAGGGGGCGGCTGGCTACACCTTC.

The chain combines TRBV18 with TRBJ2-3; 7 bases match TRBD1. The germline CDR1 and CDR2 sequences are KGHSH and LQKENI. The junction had 11 bases not matched to a gene; V was cut back by 5 bases and J by 0 bases. The CDR3 consists of 17 residues. CDR3 residues: CASSAKTGPSSTDTQYF. The CDR3 DNA is TGTGCCAGCTCAGCTAAGACAGGGCCGTCTAGCACAGATACGCAGTATTTT.

In this sample, this clonotype is medium-sized (0.01 to 0.1%). The chain has TRBV7-8 and TRBJ1-2; D unresolved. Germline loops: CDR1 SGHVS, CDR2 FQNEAQ. Trimming took 5 bases from V and 0 from J, leaving 13 bases between them. The CDR3 length is 15 residues. In DNA form, the CDR3 reads TGTGCCAGCAGCGGTAGGACCGGGTCTAACTATGGCTACACCTTC. Its translation: CASSGRTGSNYGYTF.

This clonotype has a handful of counts. The rearrangement uses TRBV19 and TRBJ2-1; D possibly matches TRBD1 or TRBD2 (6 bases each). This CDR3 is built from 12 residues. Trimming shortened V by 8 bases and J by 9 bases, and 14 bases separated the two germline ends. Germline lookup yields CDR1 LNHDA and CDR2 SQIVND (reference sequence). The CDR3 bases are TGTGCCAGTTTCACGGGGGCTGGTGAGCAGTTCTTC. As protein: CASFTGAGEQFF.

This clonotype appeared a few times. The gene calls are TRBV30 and TRBJ2-1; D is perhaps TRBD2 (5 bases). The V gene lost 0 bases and the J gene lost 6 bases, with 18 bases spanning the gap. Germline V gene sequence: CDR1 GTSNPN, CDR2 SVGIG (reference sequence). This CDR3 is 16 amino acids long. The DNA of the CDR3 is TGTGCCTGGAGTGTACTTCGGGGAAGTATATCCAATGAGCAGTTCTTC. Its translation is CAWSVLRGSISNEQFF.

The sample holds a few counts of this clonotype. The V call is TRBV6-1, the J call TRBJ1-3; D call uncertain. The germline V gene has CDR1 MNHNS and CDR2 SASEGT. This CDR3 spans 18 amino acids. The V end was cut by 2 bases, the J end by 1 base, with 18 bases between. Here the CDR3 DNA reads TGTGCCAGCAGTGAATCCTTGCTGGGCAGCGCGTCTGGAAACACCATATATTTT. Translating gives CASSESLLGSASGNTIYF.

The gene calls are TRBV5-4 and TRBJ2-3; D possibly matches TRBD1 or TRBD2 (5 bases each). The length of the CDR3 is 14 residues. V gave up 8 bases and J gave up 2 bases, with 15 bases separating them. Germline V gene lookup returns CDR1 SGHNT and CDR2 YYREEE (reference sequence). CDR3 in DNA: TGTGCCAGTCGTCTCTGGGACCTCACAGATACGCAGTATTTT. Its translation: CASRLWDLTDTQYF.

This clonotype qualifies as medium-sized. This chain connects TRBV6-1 to TRBJ1-1; no reliable D call. The V end was cut by 3 bases, the J end by 11 bases, with 13 bases between. The CDR3 runs to 12 residues. Germline lookup yields CDR1 MNHNS and CDR2 SASEGT. CDR3 region: CASSELGILAFF. DNA for the CDR3: TGTGCCAGCAGTGAGCTGGGGATACTGGCTTTCTTT.

The table lists this clonotype with a few counts. This chain uses TRBV20-1 with TRBJ2-1; no clear D gene. CDR1 is DFQATT, CDR2 SNEGSKA, per germline (reference sequence). The CDR3 runs 10 residues. Trimming removed 6 bases from V and 10 bases from J, with 10 bases in between. As DNA, the CDR3 is TGCAGTGCGAGCTCCTTAGAGCAGTTCTTC. It specifies CSASSLEQFF.

The CDR3, as DNA: TGTGCCAGCAGTAACGGGCCCCTCGGTGGCTACACCTTC. This codes for CASSNGPLGGYTF. The V call is TRBV2, the J call TRBJ1-2; D remains ambiguous. Deletions cut 5 bases from V and 7 bases from J, with 14 bases between. There are 13 residues in the CDR3. Germline lookup yields CDR1 SNHLY and CDR2 FYNNEI.